This T cell receptor beta chain originates from a study of beta chain features in type 1 diabetes. General study findings and limits: A closer apparent resemblance between naive, central memory and Treg TCRB repertoires was seen in patients than in healthy donors. A potential influence of HLA type upon TCRB rearrangement remained unresolved herein.

Each of the sorted populations had a purity greater than 95%. Expressed TCRB transcripts were sequenced because the entire RNA isolate underwent reverse transcription. Clones were sequenced by immunoSEQ multiplex PCR, and TCRdb holds only the in-frame ones, with some missing. The table includes about 350,000 clones, around a fifth detected once. About this clone: Its target is not known.

The receptor comes from a woman between 18 and 30 years old in good health. Sequencing was performed on naive CD4+ T cells from blood.

CDR3 in DNA: TGCGCCAGCAGCTTGGCCCCCCAGTCACCCCTCCACTTT. Residues: CASSLAPQSPLHF. The rearrangement uses TRBV5-1 and TRBJ1-6; unclear D gene. V was pared by 0 bases and J by 10 bases, with 8 bases between. Germline V gene sequence: CDR1 SGHRS, CDR2 YFSETQ. The length of the CDR3 is 13 residues. Variable domain in full (rest from reference TRBV5-1 and TRBJ1-6): KAGVTQTPRYLIKTRGQQVTLSCSPISGHRSVSWYQQTPGQGLQFLFEYFSETQRNKGNFPGRFSGRQFSNSRSEMNVSTLELGDSALYLCASSLAPQSPLHFGNGTRLTVT.